The 32 T cell receptor beta chains below come from one sample, sequenced in a study of blood T cell repertoires in COVID-19. Measured with immunoSEQ multiplex PCR; TCRdb has only the in-frame clones, and not every one. The profile shows some 290,000 clones, 87% of them singletons. Sample: peripheral blood. Every receptor here comes from a woman in her forties or fifties who had recovered from COVID-19.

CDR3 in DNA: TGTGCCACCAGCAGAGATAGTACGATGCGGGCCTCCACAGATACGCAGTATTTT. It codes for CATSRDSTMRASTDTQYF. The chain is built from TRBV15 and TRBJ2-3; D is possibly TRBD2 (5 bases). With 0 bases removed from V and 2 bases from J, the gap between germline ends came to 18 bases. Germline CDR1 is LNHNV and CDR2 is YYDKDF (reference sequence). The CDR3 totals 18 residues. Drawing the rest from reference TRBV15 and TRBJ2-3, the complete variable domain is DAMVIQNPRYQVTQFGKPVTLSCSQTLNHNVMYWYQQKSSQAPKLLFHYYDKDFNNEADTPDNFQSRRPNTSFCFLDIRSPGLGDTAMYLCATSRDSTMRASTDTQYFGPGTRLTVL.

This chain joins TRBV30 and TRBJ2-7, with unresolved D. Looked up from germline, CDR1 is GTSNPN and CDR2 is SVGIG (reference sequence). Trimming shortened V by 3 bases and J by 3 bases, and 15 bases separated the two germline ends. The CDR3 has 14 amino acids. The CDR3 is CAWSLRLGVYEQYF. The CDR3 DNA reads TGTGCCTGGAGCTTAAGGCTAGGAGTCTACGAGCAGTACTTC.

The genes are TRBV9 and TRBJ2-3, with 8 bases fitting TRBD2. J lost 1 base, V lost 3 bases, and 4 bases had no gene match. CDR1 is SGDLS and CDR2 is YYNGEE in the germline V gene. The CDR3 loop spans 15 amino acids. The CDR3 reads CASSGTAGGTDTQYF. CDR3 DNA sequence: TGTGCCAGCAGCGGTACAGCGGGAGGCACAGATACGCAGTATTTT.

The rearrangement links TRBV29-1 to TRBJ2-1, with 10 positions matching TRBD2. The CDR3 runs 15 residues. After removal of 6 bases from V and 9 bases from J, the junction contained 14 bases not matched to a gene. The V gene's germline CDR1 is SQVTM and CDR2 ANQGSEA. The DNA of the CDR3 is TGCAGCGTCCCGAAAAGCGGGAGGGTAGAGGGTGAGCAGTTCTTC. Amino acids: CSVPKSGRVEGEQFF.

The chain uses TRBV9 and TRBJ1-2; a weak D match, TRBD1 (5 bases). Germline CDR1 reads SGDLS; CDR2 reads YYNGEE. V gave up 2 bases and J gave up 4 bases, with 12 bases separating them. This CDR3 spans 14 amino acids. The CDR3 loop is CASSVWGSLYGYTF. The CDR3 nucleotides are TGTGCCAGCAGCGTTTGGGGCAGCCTCTATGGCTACACCTTC. The variable domain in full, with the rest retrieved from reference TRBV9 and TRBJ1-2, is DSGVTQTPKHLITATGQRVTLRCSPRSGDLSVYWYQQSLDQGLQFLIQYYNGEERAKGNILERFSAQQFPDLHSELNLSSLELGDSALYFCASSVWGSLYGYTFGSGTRLTVV.

The genes are TRBV28 and TRBJ2-7, with D maybe TRBD2 (6 bases). This CDR3 is 15 amino acids long. Germline CDR1 MDHEN, CDR2 SYDVKM. Trimming cost V 5 bases and J 2 bases, with 16 bases left between them. CDR3 region: CASSPPAGTPYEQYF. The CDR3 bases are TGTGCCAGCAGTCCACCCGCCGGGACTCCCTACGAGCAGTACTTC.

The gene calls are TRBV11-2 and TRBJ1-5; D may be TRBD1 (5 bases). Germline V gives CDR1 SGHAT, CDR2 FQNNGV. CDR3 size: 15 residues. V was cut by 5 bases and J by 3 bases, with 14 bases left in between. CDR3: CASSPSGQPNQPQHF. CDR3 DNA: TGTGCCAGCAGCCCCTCAGGGCAGCCCAATCAGCCCCAGCATTTT. The full variable domain, with the rest looked up from reference TRBV11-2 and TRBJ1-5, is EAGVAQSPRYKIIEKRQSVAFWCNPISGHATLYWYQQILGQGPKLLIQFQNNGVVDDSQLPKDRFSAERLKGVDSTLKIQPAKLEDSAVYLCASSPSGQPNQPQHFGDGTRLSIL.

In nucleotides, the CDR3 is TGTGCCAGCAGCGTAGAGACAGCTCCCTCGAGGGGAAACACCATATATTTT. As protein: CASSVETAPSRGNTIYF. V usage is TRBV9 and J usage is TRBJ1-3, with D possibly matching TRBD1 (5 bases). Trimming stripped 0 bases from V and 4 bases from J, with 17 bases between. This CDR3 has 17 residues. From germline, CDR1 is SGDLS and CDR2 YYNGEE.

V gene TRBV1 combines with J gene TRBJ2-3; the table's D call, TRBD2, has no DNA check behind it. TRBV1 is a documented pseudogene. The CDR3 has 13 amino acids. The CDR3 sequence: CTSSQDPTDTQYF. For the CDR3, the DNA is TGCACCAGCAGCCAAGATCCTACAGATACGCAGTATTTT.

The chain recombines TRBV9 with TRBJ2-1, with a possible D match to TRBD2 (6 bases). The CDR3 extends over 15 amino acids. Trimming removed 4 bases at V and 3 bases at J, with 14 bases between. CDR1 SGDLS and CDR2 YYNGEE come from the germline V gene. CDR3: CASSPGLGDYNEQFF. CDR3 sequence (DNA): TGTGCCAGCAGCCCGGGACTCGGCGACTACAATGAGCAGTTCTTC.

This clone occurred once. The J gene is TRBJ1-5, the V gene TRBV6-6; possibly TRBD1 for D (6 bases). The CDR3 length is 15 residues. V lost 8 bases to trimming and J lost 1 base, with 15 bases between them. In germline, CDR1 is MNHNY, CDR2 SVGAGI (reference sequence). The CDR3 here is CASAKQGLSNQPQHF. For the CDR3, the DNA is TGTGCCAGCGCAAAACAGGGATTGAGCAATCAGCCCCAGCATTTT.

The V and J genes are TRBV9 and TRBJ1-2; D possibly corresponds to TRBD1 (6 bases). V was clipped by 5 bases and J by 2 bases, with 16 bases between them. This CDR3 is built from 15 residues. Germline CDR1 reads SGDLS; CDR2 reads YYNGEE. CDR3: CASSGAGALNYGYTF. CDR3 coding DNA: TGTGCCAGCAGTGGCGCGGGGGCGCTAAACTATGGCTACACCTTC.

The chain is built from TRBV6-5 and TRBJ1-2, with 7 positions matching TRBD1. The CDR3 totals 14 residues. V lost 8 bases to trimming and J lost 1 base; unmatched junction nucleotides: 7. Germline V gene lookup returns CDR1 MNHEY and CDR2 SVGAGI. As DNA, the CDR3 is TGTGCCAGCGGTCGACAGGGTTTTAACTATGGCTACACCTTC. Its translation: CASGRQGFNYGYTF.

The chain links TRBV14 to TRBJ1-1; weak D call: TRBD1 (6 bases). Germline-derived CDR1 and CDR2 are SGHDN and FVKESK. Deletions cut 4 bases from V and 1 base from J, with 13 bases between. The CDR3 sequence is 15 residues long. DNA for the CDR3: TGTGCCAGCAGCCCGCGGGGGGCCGCGAACACTGAAGCTTTCTTT. As protein: CASSPRGAANTEAFF.

A note on this clone: In the same sample, other DNA sequences code for this CDR3. The rearrangement uses TRBV5-1 and TRBJ1-4, with 10 bases identical to TRBD1. The trim removed 0 bases at V and 8 bases at J, leaving 4 bases unmatched. CDR3 length: 15 residues. The V gene's germline CDR1 is SGHRS and CDR2 YFSETQ. CDR3 DNA sequence: TGCGCCAGCAGCTTGGGGACAGGGGGACGGGAAAAACTGTTTTTT. Its protein product is CASSLGTGGREKLFF. The full variable domain, with the rest looked up from reference TRBV5-1 and TRBJ1-4, is KAGVTQTPRYLIKTRGQQVTLSCSPISGHRSVSWYQQTPGQGLQFLFEYFSETQRNKGNFPGRFSGRQFSNSRSEMNVSTLELGDSALYLCASSLGTGGREKLFFGSGTQLSVL.

This clone was detected once. The rearrangement joins TRBV30 to TRBJ1-1; 7 bases align to TRBD1. The CDR3 sequence is 12 residues long. Trimming removed 5 bases from V and 4 bases from J; junction bases left unmatched: 4. The germline V gene has CDR1 GTSNPN and CDR2 SVGIG (reference sequence). The CDR3 protein is CAWEPGGTEAFF. DNA of the CDR3: TGTGCCTGGGAACCAGGGGGCACTGAAGCTTTCTTT.

The chain has TRBV4-1 and TRBJ1-4, with TRBD1 matching over 7 bases. This CDR3 spans 15 amino acids. Germline V gene sequence: CDR1 MGHRA, CDR2 YSYEKL. V lost 2 bases, J lost 4 bases, and 4 bases stayed unmatched. The CDR3 DNA reads TGCGCCAGCAGCCAACAGGGGGGTAATAATGAAAAACTGTTTTTT. Protein sequence: CASSQQGGNNEKLFF.

The chain couples TRBV29-1 to TRBJ1-1; D not resolved. Germline CDR1 SQVTM, CDR2 ANQGSEA. V was cut by 5 bases and J by 6 bases, with 10 bases left in between. The CDR3 covers 11 residues. The CDR3 region is CSVWVRAEAFF. The CDR3 DNA follows: TGCAGCGTTTGGGTGCGGGCTGAAGCTTTCTTT.

This clone was observed once. This chain uses TRBV3-1 (or the pseudogene TRBV3-2) with TRBJ2-5, with a possible D match to TRBD1 (6 bases). The germline CDR1 and CDR2 sequences are LGHDT and YNNKEL (reference sequence). Trimming took off 4 bases at V and 0 bases at J, with 9 bases between the two ends. The CDR3 spans 14 residues. The CDR3 protein is CASSPRGYQETQYF. CDR3 in DNA: TGTGCCAGCAGCCCGAGGGGGTACCAAGAGACCCAGTACTTC.

The V gene is TRBV18, the J gene TRBJ1-3; no definite D call. The ends were cut back, 5 bases at V and 0 bases at J, with 5 bases in the middle. CDR3 size: 13 residues. Germline-derived CDR1 and CDR2 are KGHSH and LQKENI. The CDR3 nucleotides are TGTGCCAGCTCAAGAGGCTCTGGAAACACCATATATTTT. Translation gives CASSRGSGNTIYF.

This clone has only one observation. The chain carries TRBV5-1 and TRBJ2-7, with D possibly matching TRBD2 (5 bases). V was clipped by 1 base and J by 2 bases, with 7 bases between them. The CDR3 totals 13 residues. Per the germline V gene, CDR1 is SGHRS and CDR2 is YFSETQ. This chain's CDR3 is CASSLQRTYEQYF. The CDR3 region has the DNA TGCGCCAGCAGCTTGCAGCGGACCTACGAGCAGTACTTC.

The J gene is TRBJ2-6, the V gene TRBV7-9; 8 nucleotides line up with TRBD1. V lost 5 bases and J lost 0; bases outside the gene matches: 3. Germline V lookup: CDR1 SEHNR, CDR2 FQNEAQ (reference sequence). The CDR3 covers 16 residues. The CDR3 spells CASSPGQASGANVLTF. The CDR3 nucleotides are TGTGCCAGCAGCCCGGGACAGGCCTCTGGGGCCAACGTCCTGACTTTC.

J is TRBJ1-1 and V is TRBV19, with 7 bases that match TRBD1. Unmatched junction bases numbered 4, after V lost 6 bases and J lost 0 bases. Germline-derived CDR1 and CDR2 are LNHDA and SQIVND (reference sequence). The CDR3 loop spans 14 amino acids. The CDR3: CASRPGQLNTEAFF. CDR3 in DNA: TGTGCCAGTAGGCCGGGACAGTTGAACACTGAAGCTTTCTTT. Full variable domain (remainder filled in from reference TRBV19 and TRBJ1-1): DGGITQSPKYLFRKEGQNVTLSCEQNLNHDAMYWYRQDPGQGLRLIYYSQIVNDFQKGDIAEGYSVSREKKESFPLTVTSAQKNPTAFYLCASRPGQLNTEAFFGQGTRLTVV.

This chain connects TRBV10-3 to TRBJ2-1, with a possible D match to TRBD2 (6 bases). The CDR3 sequence is 15 residues long. The V and J ends lost 3 bases and 5 bases respectively, with 14 bases between them. Germline CDR1 and CDR2: ENHRY and SYGVKD. The CDR3 is CAISDTRGADNEQFF. In DNA form, the CDR3 reads TGTGCCATCAGTGATACCCGCGGGGCCGACAATGAGCAGTTCTTC.

The rearrangement joins TRBV6-5 to TRBJ1-2; D may be TRBD1 (6 bases). This CDR3 is 15 amino acids long. V lost 0 bases and J lost 6, with 14 bases in between. CDR1 MNHEY and CDR2 SVGAGI come from the germline V gene. CDR3: CASSYSGRGSDGYTF. The CDR3 nucleotides read TGTGCCAGCAGTTACTCTGGCAGGGGATCGGATGGCTACACCTTC.

The rearrangement uses TRBV12-3 or TRBV12-4 and TRBJ1-2; perhaps TRBD1 as D (6 bases). The CDR3 runs to 11 residues. Trimming stripped 3 bases from V and 7 bases from J, with 6 bases between. In DNA, the CDR3 is TGTGCCAGCAGTTTGGGGGCTGGCTACACCTTC. It codes for CASSLGAGYTF.

In its sample, this clone was seen a few times. The rearrangement uses TRBV28 and TRBJ1-6, with 7 bases lining up with TRBD1. V lost 1 base, J lost 5 bases, and 5 bases stayed unmatched. The CDR3 has 16 residues. Germline CDR1 MDHEN, CDR2 SYDVKM. As DNA, the CDR3 is TGTGCCAGCAGTTTATTGGGGACAGTCCATAATTCACCCCTCCACTTT. Translation: CASSLLGTVHNSPLHF.

The chain recombines TRBV6-5 with TRBJ1-1, with D possibly matching TRBD1 (5 bases). Germline V gives CDR1 MNHEY, CDR2 SVGAGI. Trimming took off 7 bases at V and 4 bases at J, with 16 bases between the two ends. The CDR3 has 14 amino acids. The CDR3 sequence: CASKVLYGGTEAFF. The DNA for the CDR3 is TGTGCCAGCAAGGTCCTGTACGGGGGCACTGAAGCTTTCTTT.

The chain has TRBV27 and TRBJ2-5; a possible D gene is TRBD2 (6 bases). CDR3 length: 19 residues. Germline V lookup: CDR1 MNHEY, CDR2 SMNVEV (reference sequence). Trimming left V 4 bases short and J 4 bases short, with 28 bases between. Here the CDR3 reads CASSYITPVGTPGVETQYF. CDR3 DNA: TGTGCCAGCAGTTATATAACTCCGGTCGGGACTCCGGGGGTAGAGACCCAGTACTTC.

The chain has TRBV19 and TRBJ2-3, with TRBD2 matching 7 bases. The CDR3 loop spans 14 amino acids. Losses at the gene ends were 5 bases for V and 3 bases for J; bases not matched to a gene: 5. Germline CDR1 LNHDA, CDR2 SQIVND (reference sequence). CDR3 residues: CASSAGTMTDTQYF. The CDR3, as DNA: TGTGCCAGTAGTGCTGGGACTATGACAGATACGCAGTATTTT.

The chain is built from TRBV2 and TRBJ2-7, with 7 nucleotides matching TRBD1. The CDR3 covers 13 residues. The germline V gene has CDR1 SNHLY and CDR2 FYNNEI. V dropped 3 bases and J dropped 3; count of bases not matched to a gene: 2. The CDR3 nucleotides are TGTGCCAGCAGTGATGACAGGGACTACGAGCAGTACTTC. Its translation: CASSDDRDYEQYF.

The J gene is TRBJ2-7, the V gene TRBV28; D might be TRBD2 (5 bases). CDR1 is MDHEN and CDR2 is SYDVKM in the germline V gene. The CDR3 runs 11 residues. The CDR3 region has the DNA TGTGCTTCGGGGTCTGCAGGCGAGCAGTACTTC. It specifies CASGSAGEQYF.